This T cell receptor beta chain was captured in a study of CD4+ T cells in melanoma. Study-level results: A reported correlation linked neoantigen-specific CD4+ T cells to CD8+, macrophage and B cell function.

As concerns this clone: As yet, its antigen is unknown.

Per germline, CDR1 SGHNT and CDR2 YYREEE (reference sequence). Trimming cost V 4 bases and J 5 bases, with 22 bases left between them. CDR3 length: 17 amino acids. Clones were read by immunoSEQ multiplex PCR, and TCRdb kept only the in-frame ones, dropping some. The sample shows about 18,000 clones, 81% of them seen only once. Sequencing input: cells from a culture (not recorded whether cultured in vitro). The origin of this receptor is a human donor with melanoma. J is TRBJ2-1 and V is TRBV5-4; a possible D gene is TRBD1 (6 bases). In DNA, the CDR3 is TGTGCCAGCAGCGTCATTGGGGGACATACACTAAACAATGAGCAGTTCTTC. The encoded protein is CASSVIGGHTLNNEQFF.